These 19 T cell receptor beta chains were sequenced from one sample in a study of blood T cells in healthy people across ages. A sample-barcoded 5' primer and a J-beta primer mix were used in a second PCR of about 7 to 12 cycles. TCRdb re-analysed the 5' RACE reads in MiXCR, keeping a single row per CDR3 protein. Of 1.5 million to 2 million distinct CDR3 sequences listed, almost 35% are singletons. The source material was blood. These receptors all stem from a woman in her 30s in good health.

The genes are TRBV11-2 and TRBJ2-3; no clear D. V was clipped by 4 bases and J by 0 bases, with 20 bases between them. Germline CDR1 SGHAT, CDR2 FQNNGV. The CDR3 runs to 18 residues. Here the CDR3 reads CASSYFVSKARSTDTQYF. CDR3 coding DNA: TGTGCCAGCAGCTACTTCGTTAGCAAGGCAAGAAGCACAGATACGCAGTATTTT.

This clonotype was detected only a few times. The rearrangement uses TRBV5-1 and TRBJ2-7; TRBD2 aligns across 14 bases. Unmatched junction bases numbered 14, after V lost 4 bases and J lost 2 bases. In germline, CDR1 is SGHRS, CDR2 YFSETQ. CDR3 length: 19 residues. This CDR3 reads CASSPSGLAGVGGAYEQYF. Written as DNA, the CDR3 is TGCGCCAGCAGCCCGTCGGGACTAGCGGGAGTTGGGGGAGCCTACGAGCAGTACTTC. Drawing the rest from reference TRBV5-1 and TRBJ2-7, the complete variable domain is KAGVTQTPRYLIKTRGQQVTLSCSPISGHRSVSWYQQTPGQGLQFLFEYFSETQRNKGNFPGRFSGRQFSNSRSEMNVSTLELGDSALYLCASSPSGLAGVGGAYEQYFGPGTRLTVT.

The rearrangement joins TRBV9 to TRBJ2-2; D call uncertain. CDR1 and CDR2 from the germline V gene are SGDLS and YYNGEE. CDR3 length: 14 amino acids. V lost 0 bases and J lost 1, with 4 bases in between. The CDR3 loop is CASSVAWNTGELFF. The CDR3 DNA sequence: TGTGCCAGCAGCGTAGCCTGGAACACCGGGGAGCTGTTTTTT.

The chain links TRBV9 to TRBJ2-4; D could derive from TRBD1 or TRBD2 (5 bases each). The end of the DNA is better explained by TRBJ2-7, so the J call may be wrong. The CDR3 spans 16 residues. Per germline, CDR1 SGDLS and CDR2 YYNGEE. The CDR3 sequence is CASSYPAGASRDEQYF. CDR3 nucleotides: TGTGCCAGCAGTTATCCCGCCGGGGCCTCTCGGGACGAGCAGTACTTC.

This clonotype was observed a few times. For the CDR3, the DNA is TGTGCCAGCAGGCCGGGACAGGGGGCGTTTGGGGCCAACGTCCTGACTTTC. This encodes CASRPGQGAFGANVLTF. This chain connects TRBV6-2 or TRBV6-3 to TRBJ2-6; 12 bases are a match to TRBD1. With V trimmed by 6 bases and J by 3 bases, 6 bases remained unmatched. This CDR3 region has 17 residues. Germline V lookup: CDR1 MNHEY, CDR2 SVGEGT.

This clonotype was counted many times. The chain recombines TRBV29-1 with TRBJ2-1; 7 bases fit TRBD2. After removal of 4 bases from V and 9 bases from J, the junction contained 12 bases not matched to a gene. Germline V gene data show CDR1 as SQVTM and CDR2 as ANQGSEA. The CDR3 is 14 residues long. Written as DNA, the CDR3 is TGCAGCGTTGGGTATGCGGGAGATGGTAGTGAGCAGTTCTTC. Its translation: CSVGYAGDGSEQFF.

The CDR3, as DNA: TGTGCCAGCAGTTCTGAACTAGCCCCCCCTTACAATGAGCAGTTCTTC. Translating gives CASSSELAPPYNEQFF. This chain connects TRBV12-3 or TRBV12-4 to TRBJ2-1; D might be TRBD2 (6 bases). CDR3 length equals 16 residues. The germline V and J ends were trimmed by 4 bases and 4 bases, with 17 bases remaining between them.

The V and J genes are TRBV11-2 and TRBJ2-1, with a possible D match to TRBD2 (6 bases). This CDR3 region has 15 residues. Trimming pared 1 base from V and 9 bases from J, leaving 16 bases between. The germline V gene encodes CDR1 SGHAT and CDR2 FQNNGV. The CDR3 here is CASSLGPGVWGEQFF. The CDR3 bases are TGTGCCAGCAGCTTAGGTCCGGGGGTGTGGGGTGAGCAGTTCTTC.

The CDR3 DNA reads as TGTGCCAGCAGCCCAGCGGGGAGCGGGGTCCTCTACAATGAGCAGTTCTTC. This sequence encodes CASSPAGSGVLYNEQFF. The chain uses TRBV2 and TRBJ2-1; TRBD2 matches 7 bases. Trimming removed 6 bases from V and 3 bases from J; junction bases left unmatched: 14. Germline V lookup: CDR1 SNHLY, CDR2 FYNNEI. This CDR3 contains 17 residues.

A remark on this clonotype: An end of the junction differs from the germline gene, which may be a read error. V is TRBV7-9 and J is TRBJ1-4; no definite D call. The CDR3 runs to 15 residues. Germline V lookup: CDR1 SEHNR, CDR2 FQNEAQ (reference sequence). The CDR3 DNA reads as TGTGCCAGCAGCTTAACCTTTGCAACTAATGAAAAACCGTTTTTT. This encodes CASSLTFATNEKPFF.

CDR3 sequence: CASSLSGREPSYEQYF. The CDR3 DNA reads TGTGCCAGCAGTTTATCCGGGCGGGAGCCCTCCTACGAGCAGTACTTC. The chain recombines TRBV12-3 or TRBV12-4 with TRBJ2-7; 7 bases are a match to TRBD2. The V gene end was trimmed by 2 bases and the J gene end by 0 bases; junction bases not matched to a gene: 7. The CDR3 length is 16 residues.

This clonotype came up a few times. The rearrangement links TRBV29-1 to TRBJ2-1, with TRBD2 matching over 8 bases. Trimming cost V 7 bases and J 5 bases; bases outside gene matches: 4. The germline V gene has CDR1 SQVTM and CDR2 ANQGSEA. This CDR3 is built from 12 residues. DNA for the CDR3: TGCAGCGACAGACTAGCGAACAATGAGCAGTTCTTC. It is translated as CSDRLANNEQFF.

V and J are TRBV7-9 and TRBJ1-1; D unclear. The CDR3 length is 15 residues. V was trimmed by 3 bases and J by 1 base, leaving 12 bases between them. Germline V CDR1 and CDR2: SEHNR, FQNEAQ (reference sequence). In DNA form, the CDR3 reads TGTGCCAGCAGCTTTCTTCAAGGGCAGAACACTGAAGCTTTCTTT. It translates to CASSFLQGQNTEAFF.

The chain couples TRBV5-1 to TRBJ1-1; D is perhaps TRBD1 (5 bases). The CDR3 is made up of 14 amino acids. Trimming cost V 0 bases and J 3 bases, with 9 bases left between them. Germline CDR1 SGHRS, CDR2 YFSETQ. CDR3 sequence (DNA): TGCGCCAGCAGCTTGGTTGGGGGATACACTGAAGCTTTCTTT. Translation gives CASSLVGGYTEAFF.

The chain couples TRBV28 to TRBJ2-2; maybe TRBD1 (5 bases). The germline V gene has CDR1 MDHEN and CDR2 SYDVKM. Between the trimmed V and J ends, which lost 3 bases and 2 bases, there was a span of 25 bases. The CDR3 runs 20 residues. The CDR3: CASSLGLGYRTQPNTGELFF. The CDR3 region has the DNA TGTGCCAGCAGTTTGGGGCTAGGTTATAGGACCCAGCCAAACACCGGGGAGCTGTTTTTT. Supplemented by reference TRBV28 and TRBJ2-2, the full variable domain reads DVKVTQSSRYLVKRTGEKVFLECVQDMDHENMFWYRQDPGLGLRLIYFSYDVKMKEKGDIPEGYSVSREKKERFSLILESASTNQTSMYLCASSLGLGYRTQPNTGELFFGEGSRLTVL.

The chain is built from TRBV30 and TRBJ2-3; 7 bases align to TRBD2. Germline CDR1 and CDR2: GTSNPN and SVGIG (reference sequence). V gave up 0 bases and J gave up 9 bases; unmatched junction bases: 3. This CDR3 spans 12 amino acids. CDR3 DNA sequence: TGTGCCTGGAGTGTAGCGGGGTCAACGCAGTATTTT. Translated: CAWSVAGSTQYF.

The table lists this clonotype with a few counts. V gene TRBV6-1 combines with J gene TRBJ2-7; a weak D match, TRBD2 (5 bases). Germline values: CDR1 MNHNS, CDR2 SASEGT. The CDR3 totals 14 residues. V lost 6 bases to trimming and J lost 2 bases, with 14 bases between them. The CDR3 sequence is CASRNPTGTYEQYF. The CDR3 bases are TGTGCCAGCAGGAACCCGACGGGGACCTACGAGCAGTACTTC.

This clonotype has a handful of counts. The chain uses TRBV25-1 and TRBJ2-5, with D perhaps matching TRBD1 or TRBD2 (5 bases each). Germline CDR1 reads MGHDK; CDR2 reads SYGVNS. V was cut by 2 bases and J by 6 bases, with 13 bases left in between. The CDR3 extends over 14 amino acids. CDR3 residues: CASSETGGGKTQYF. The DNA of the CDR3 is TGTGCCAGCAGTGAAACAGGCGGAGGAAAGACCCAGTACTTC.

The chain joins TRBV7-3 to TRBJ2-2; D may be TRBD1 or TRBD2 (6 bases each). The V end lost 7 bases, the J end lost 5 bases, and 17 bases lay between the germline ends. Germline CDR1 SGHTA, CDR2 FQGTGA. This CDR3 is 15 amino acids long. The CDR3 spells CASTGGGRGTGELFF. For the CDR3, the DNA is TGTGCCAGCACCGGTGGGGGGCGAGGTACCGGGGAGCTGTTTTTT.